The sample holds a few counts of the clone carrying this T cell receptor (beta chain). Exposed enrollees had met someone with a PCR-confirmed or clinician-diagnosed COVID-19 case at some point within the 2 weeks before study entry. Germline V lookup: CDR1 MDHEN, CDR2 SYDVKM. Losses at the gene ends were 5 bases for V and 4 bases for J; bases not matched to a gene: 10. The CDR3 spans 16 residues. The method was immunoSEQ multiplex PCR; TCRdb's version includes in-frame clones alone and lacks a portion of them. Among 150,000 to 200,000 clones listed, approximately 88% were seen once. This record belongs to a study of blood T cell repertoires in COVID-19. Study-level background: PBMCs, B-cell-depleted T cells, or T cells provided the cDNA or gDNA that made up the material.

Sample: PBMCs or T cells enriched from blood (not recorded which). This sequence originates from a man in his 70s who had been exposed to COVID-19. V gene TRBV28 combines with J gene TRBJ1-2; 10 nucleotides match TRBD1. The CDR3 region has the DNA TGTGCCAGCAGTCAACCGGGACAGGGGACTTCCTATGGCTACACCTTC. It translates to CASSQPGQGTSYGYTF.